Reported below is one TCR beta chain. The antigen is not known. This entry comes from a study of cytomegalovirus exposure and HLA in healthy donors. From germline, CDR1 is MDHEN and CDR2 SYDVKM. This CDR3 has 15 amino acids. With 6 bases clipped from V and 3 bases from J, the junction kept 7 bases outside the gene matches. Primers included in the PCR were 60 Vbeta and 13 Jbeta primers. Method: immunoSEQ multiplex PCR; TCRdb's copy keeps in-frame clones and lacks some. The table has around 150,000 clones, around 80% seen once. Whole-study results and caveats: Earlier results showed most TCR beta V segments being productive about 87% or about 30% of the time. Through in vitro validation, three CMV-associated chains were shown to be specific for CMV antigens. It was approximately 160 TCR beta chains that were listed as cytomegalovirus-associated.

The sample comprised PBMCs. The chain has TRBV28 and TRBJ1-2; 10 positions match TRBD1. This TCR derives from a boy younger than 10 in good health and CMV-seronegative. The CDR3 region is CASRGQGRVDYGYTF. In DNA form, the CDR3 reads TGTGCCAGCAGGGGACAGGGGAGGGTCGACTATGGCTACACCTTC.